The T cell receptor beta chain described here comes from a study of human T cells and chemical hapten exposure. For the study at large: The study sensitized with 2% DPC on a roughly 2 cm by roughly 2 cm patch of upper inner arm skin.

CDR1 is SGHRS and CDR2 is YFSETQ in the germline V gene. The CDR3 sequence is 15 residues long. V lost 1 base and J lost 7, with 12 bases in between. Unique molecular identifiers were linked by the library to individual cDNA molecules. TCRdb used MiXCR to reprocess the RACE reads, holding one entry per CDR3 protein. Among just over 70,000 distinct CDR3 sequences listed, 11% were seen once. Time point in this sample: patch test 3, about 24 weeks after DPC sensitization. The treatment: therapeutic diphenylcyclopropenone sensitization with weekly scalp DPC. Every patch test was put on after a blood sample was taken. Unfractionated whole blood served as the source for total RNA extraction.

Sequencing was performed on whole blood, taken in connection with sensitization to the hapten diphenylcyclopropenone (DPC). The clonotype originates from a woman aged 45-65 years with alopecia areata. Some clones in this sample may be carry-over from other donors' samples. The rearrangement links TRBV5-1 to TRBJ1-6; D gene uncertain. CDR3 sequence reads: CASSLLSSENSPLHF. DNA for the CDR3: TGCGCCAGCAGCTTGCTTTCCAGCGAGAATTCACCCCTCCACTTT.